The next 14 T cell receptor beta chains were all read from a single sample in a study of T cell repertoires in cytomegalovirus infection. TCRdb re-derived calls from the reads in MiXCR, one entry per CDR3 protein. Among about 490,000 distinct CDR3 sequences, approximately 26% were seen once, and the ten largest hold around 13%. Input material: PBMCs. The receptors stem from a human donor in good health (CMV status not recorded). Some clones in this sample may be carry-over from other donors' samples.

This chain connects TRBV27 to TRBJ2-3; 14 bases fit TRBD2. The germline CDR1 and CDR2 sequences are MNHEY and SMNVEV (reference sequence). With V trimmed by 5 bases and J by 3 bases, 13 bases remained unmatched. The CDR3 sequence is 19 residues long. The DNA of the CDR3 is TGTGCCAGCAGTCCACCCCCGGGACTAGCGGGAGTTGGTACAGATACGCAGTATTTT. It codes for CASSPPPGLAGVGTDTQYF.

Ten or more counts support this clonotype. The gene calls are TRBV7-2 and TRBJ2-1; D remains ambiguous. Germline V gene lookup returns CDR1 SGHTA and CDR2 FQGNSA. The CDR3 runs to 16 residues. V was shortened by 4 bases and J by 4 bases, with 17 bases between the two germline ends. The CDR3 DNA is TGTGCCAGCAGCTCCCTTGGGTCCCCTACTTACAATGAGCAGTTCTTC. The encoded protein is CASSSLGSPTYNEQFF.

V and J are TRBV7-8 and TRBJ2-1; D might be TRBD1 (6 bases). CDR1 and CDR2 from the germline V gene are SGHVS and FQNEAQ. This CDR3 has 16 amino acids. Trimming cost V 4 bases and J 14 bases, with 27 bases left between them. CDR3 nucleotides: TGTGCCAGCAGCTCTGAACTCACCGGGACACGGAACGTTGAGTTCTTC. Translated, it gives CASSSELTGTRNVEFF.

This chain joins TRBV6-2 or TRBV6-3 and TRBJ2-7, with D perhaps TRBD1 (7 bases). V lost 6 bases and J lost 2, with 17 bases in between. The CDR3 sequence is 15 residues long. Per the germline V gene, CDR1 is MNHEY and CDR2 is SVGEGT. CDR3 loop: CASRNLGGTAYEQYF. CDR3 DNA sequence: TGTGCCAGCAGAAACTTAGGCGGGACAGCCTACGAGCAGTACTTC.

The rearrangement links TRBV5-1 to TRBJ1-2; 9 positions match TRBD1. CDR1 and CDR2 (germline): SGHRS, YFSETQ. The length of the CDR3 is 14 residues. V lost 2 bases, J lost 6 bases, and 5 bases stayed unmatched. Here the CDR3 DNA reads TGCGCCAGCAGCTTTTTGGGACAGGGCCATGGCTACACCTTC. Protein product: CASSFLGQGHGYTF.

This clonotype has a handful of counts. The CDR3 reads CATSERDSRGNEQFF. The CDR3 DNA reads TGTGCCACCAGTGAACGGGACTCTCGCGGGAATGAGCAGTTCTTC. The rearrangement links TRBV24-1 to TRBJ2-1, with D perhaps TRBD2 (6 bases). Looked up from germline, CDR1 is KGHDR and CDR2 is SFDVKD. CDR3 length: 15 residues. Deletions cut 4 bases from V and 7 bases from J, with 16 bases between.

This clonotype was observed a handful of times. CDR3 DNA sequence: TGTGCCAGCAGATCTACAGCGGAGCGAGTCTATGGCTACACCTTC. It translates to CASRSTAERVYGYTF. The rearrangement links TRBV6-2 or TRBV6-3 to TRBJ1-2, with no clear D. The germline CDR1 and CDR2 sequences are MNHEY and SVGEGT. This CDR3 comprises 15 residues. Trimming took off 6 bases at V and 4 bases at J, with 18 bases between the two ends.

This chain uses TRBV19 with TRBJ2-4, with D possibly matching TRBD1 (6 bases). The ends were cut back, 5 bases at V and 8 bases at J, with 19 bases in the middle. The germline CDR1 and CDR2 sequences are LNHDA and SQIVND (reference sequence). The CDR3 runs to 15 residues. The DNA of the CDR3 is TGTGCCAGTAGTGCCTCCGGGACACGGAAAGACATTCAGTACTTC. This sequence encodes CASSASGTRKDIQYF.

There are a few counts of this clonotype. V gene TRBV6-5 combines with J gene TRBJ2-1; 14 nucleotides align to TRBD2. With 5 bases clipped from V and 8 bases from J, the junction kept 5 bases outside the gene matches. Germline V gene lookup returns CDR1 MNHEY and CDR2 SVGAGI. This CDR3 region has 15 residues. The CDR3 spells CASSAGLAGGHEQFF. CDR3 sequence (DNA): TGTGCCAGCAGTGCCGGACTAGCGGGAGGTCATGAGCAGTTCTTC.

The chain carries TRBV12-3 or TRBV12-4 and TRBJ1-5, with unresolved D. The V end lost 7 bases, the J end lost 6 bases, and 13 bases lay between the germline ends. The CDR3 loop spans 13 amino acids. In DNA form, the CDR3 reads TGTGCCAGCACCCCCGGACTTTTTCAGCCCCAGCATTTT. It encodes CASTPGLFQPQHF.

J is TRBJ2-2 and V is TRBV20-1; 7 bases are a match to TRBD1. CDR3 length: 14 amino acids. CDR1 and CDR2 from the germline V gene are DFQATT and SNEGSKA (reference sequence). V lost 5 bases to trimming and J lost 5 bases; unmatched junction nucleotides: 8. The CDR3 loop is CSAARQGQTGELFF. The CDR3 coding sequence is TGCAGTGCTGCGCGTCAGGGACAGACCGGGGAGCTGTTTTTT.

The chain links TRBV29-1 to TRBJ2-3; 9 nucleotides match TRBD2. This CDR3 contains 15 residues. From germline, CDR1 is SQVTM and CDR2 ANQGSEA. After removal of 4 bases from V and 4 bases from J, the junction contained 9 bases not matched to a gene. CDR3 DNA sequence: TGCAGCGTTGTCACACTAGCGGGCGCCGCAGATACGCAGTATTTT. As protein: CSVVTLAGAADTQYF.

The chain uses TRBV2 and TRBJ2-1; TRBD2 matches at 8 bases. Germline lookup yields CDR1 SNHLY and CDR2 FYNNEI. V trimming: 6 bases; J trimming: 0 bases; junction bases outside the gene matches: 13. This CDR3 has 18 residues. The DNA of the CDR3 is TGTGCCAGCAGCCGGGAGGGGACCACAGCGATCTCCTACAATGAGCAGTTCTTC. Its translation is CASSREGTTAISYNEQFF.

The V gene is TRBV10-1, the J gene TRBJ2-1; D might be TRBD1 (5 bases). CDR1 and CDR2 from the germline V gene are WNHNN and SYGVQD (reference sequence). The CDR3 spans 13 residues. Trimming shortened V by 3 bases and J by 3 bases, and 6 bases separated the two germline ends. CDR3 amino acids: CASSEGVYNEQFF. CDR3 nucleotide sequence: TGCGCCAGCAGTGAAGGGGTCTACAATGAGCAGTTCTTC.